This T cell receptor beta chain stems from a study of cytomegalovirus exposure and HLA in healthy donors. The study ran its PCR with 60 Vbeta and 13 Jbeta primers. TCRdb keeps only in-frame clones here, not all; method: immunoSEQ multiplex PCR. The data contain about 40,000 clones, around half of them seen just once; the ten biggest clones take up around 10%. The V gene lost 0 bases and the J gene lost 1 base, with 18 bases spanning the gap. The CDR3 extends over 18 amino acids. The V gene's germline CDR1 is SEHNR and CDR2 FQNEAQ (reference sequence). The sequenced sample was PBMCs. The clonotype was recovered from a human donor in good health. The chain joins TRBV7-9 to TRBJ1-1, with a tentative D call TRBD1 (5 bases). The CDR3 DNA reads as TGTGCCAGCAGCTTAGCTCCCCGGTACGCCGGACAGAACACTGAAGCTTTCTTT. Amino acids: CASSLAPRYAGQNTEAFF.